Each of the 29 T cell receptor beta chains below was sequenced from the same sample in a study of blood T cell repertoires in COVID-19. The table came from immunoSEQ multiplex PCR; TCRdb's copy has only in-frame clones and leaves some out. Here the sample spans approximately 300,000 clones, around 86% being singletons. Sequenced: PBMCs or T cells enriched from blood (not recorded which). These receptors were obtained from a man aged 25 to 45 who had recovered from COVID-19.

In its sample, this clone was seen many times. The chain links TRBV7-8 to TRBJ1-6; no reliable D call. Trimming shortened V by 4 bases and J by 8 bases, and 12 bases separated the two germline ends. From germline, CDR1 is SGHVS and CDR2 FQNEAQ. The CDR3 loop spans 14 amino acids. The CDR3 region has the DNA TGTGCCAGCAGCTCCGATCGAGGGTATTCACCCCTCCACTTT. It encodes CASSSDRGYSPLHF.

J is TRBJ1-1 and V is TRBV28; weak D call: TRBD1 (6 bases). Germline V lookup: CDR1 MDHEN, CDR2 SYDVKM. There are 12 residues in the CDR3. With 7 bases removed from V and 2 bases from J, the gap between germline ends came to 8 bases. Here the CDR3 reads CASTQGNTEAFF. DNA of the CDR3: TGTGCCAGCACACAGGGAAACACTGAAGCTTTCTTT.

V usage is TRBV5-1 and J usage is TRBJ2-5, with 9 bases identical to TRBD2. The germline V gene encodes CDR1 SGHRS and CDR2 YFSETQ. J gave up 4 bases and V 0 bases, and 4 bases lay outside the gene matches. This CDR3 is built from 15 residues. The CDR3: CASSLGLAGRETQYF. In nucleotides, the CDR3 is TGCGCCAGCAGCTTGGGCCTAGCGGGACGAGAGACCCAGTACTTC.

The chain uses TRBV4-1 and TRBJ1-5; 7 bases are shared with TRBD1. The germline V gene encodes CDR1 MGHRA and CDR2 YSYEKL. After removal of 4 bases from V and 3 bases from J, the junction contained 6 bases not matched to a gene. CDR3 length: 15 amino acids. The CDR3 loop is CASSRTTGINQPQHF. CDR3 nucleotide sequence: TGCGCCAGCAGCCGAACGACAGGGATCAATCAGCCCCAGCATTTT.

This clone appeared a few times. This chain connects TRBV27 to TRBJ1-2, with unresolved D. Trimming removed 4 bases from V and 4 bases from J, with 4 bases in between. The CDR3 contains 11 residues. The germline CDR1 and CDR2 sequences are MNHEY and SMNVEV (reference sequence). For the CDR3, the DNA is TGTGCCAGCAGTTCGGGCTATGGCTACACCTTC. This gives the protein CASSSGYGYTF.

The rearrangement uses TRBV5-6 and TRBJ1-6, with D hard to call. Germline V lookup: CDR1 SGHDT, CDR2 YYEEEE. V lost 3 bases to trimming and J lost 6 bases, with 10 bases between them. The CDR3 extends over 14 amino acids. The CDR3 DNA reads TGTGCCAGCAGCTCGTTGGCCCCTAATTCACCCCTCCACTTT. Its protein product is CASSSLAPNSPLHF.

This clone was counted a few times. V usage is TRBV6-4 and J usage is TRBJ2-1, with 9 bases aligning to TRBD2. The trim removed 5 bases at V and 4 bases at J, leaving 9 bases unmatched. The CDR3 loop spans 16 amino acids. The germline V gene encodes CDR1 MRHNA and CDR2 SNTAGT. The CDR3 sequence is CASSLAGTSSYNEQFF. The CDR3 DNA reads TGTGCCAGCAGTCTTGCCGGGACTAGCAGTTACAATGAGCAGTTCTTC.

The chain couples TRBV2 to TRBJ2-7, with 12 bases that match TRBD2. The CDR3 consists of 15 residues. The V gene's germline CDR1 is SNHLY and CDR2 FYNNEI. Losses at the gene ends were 6 bases for V and 2 bases for J; bases not matched to a gene: 5. The CDR3 loop is CASSERTSGTYEQYF. In DNA form, the CDR3 reads TGTGCCAGCAGCGAAAGGACTAGCGGGACCTACGAGCAGTACTTC.

The CDR3 protein is CASRGGGGGPGLAKNIQYF. Written as DNA, the CDR3 is TGTGCCAGCCGCGGCGGGGGCGGGGGCCCGGGTTTAGCCAAAAACATTCAGTACTTC. V usage is TRBV28 and J usage is TRBJ2-4, with D possibly matching TRBD2 (7 bases). The CDR3 sequence is 19 residues long. Trimming cost V 8 bases and J 0 bases, with 26 bases left between them. CDR1 is MDHEN and CDR2 is SYDVKM in the germline V gene.

This clone was seen a few times. The chain has TRBV6-5 and TRBJ2-7; 7 positions agree with TRBD1. CDR3 length: 15 amino acids. V lost 6 bases to trimming and J lost 1 base; unmatched junction nucleotides: 9. Germline V gene data show CDR1 as MNHEY and CDR2 as SVGAGI. CDR3 residues: CASSSPSTGSYEQYF. CDR3 coding DNA: TGTGCCAGCAGCTCTCCATCGACAGGGTCCTACGAGCAGTACTTC.

This clone showed up just a few times. The V and J genes are TRBV4-1 and TRBJ2-7; 8 bases map to TRBD1. Germline V gene lookup returns CDR1 MGHRA and CDR2 YSYEKL. This CDR3 spans 13 amino acids. V lost 4 bases, J lost 6 bases, and 5 bases stayed unmatched. CDR3 sequence reads: CASSPRDRREQYF. CDR3 nucleotides: TGCGCCAGCAGCCCCCGGGACAGGCGCGAGCAGTACTTC.

The chain is built from TRBV24-1 and TRBJ1-2; perhaps TRBD1 as D (5 bases). Trimming stripped 5 bases from V and 4 bases from J, with 10 bases between. This CDR3 contains 13 residues. The germline gives CDR1 KGHDR, CDR2 SFDVKD. The CDR3 loop is CATSVAGGYGYTF. CDR3 nucleotide sequence: TGTGCCACCAGTGTCGCGGGGGGCTATGGCTACACCTTC.

The rearrangement joins TRBV7-8 to TRBJ1-3; D unresolved. Germline assignment: CDR1 SGHVS and CDR2 FQNEAQ. Trimming took 4 bases from V and 3 from J, leaving 7 bases between them. This CDR3 has 13 amino acids. The CDR3 protein is CASSSVIGNTIYF. The CDR3 bases are TGTGCCAGCAGCTCAGTCATTGGAAACACCATATATTTT.

The chain combines TRBV6-1 with TRBJ2-4; no firm D call. In germline, CDR1 is MNHNS, CDR2 SASEGT. The CDR3 runs 19 residues. V gave up 3 bases and J gave up 0 bases, with 21 bases separating them. CDR3 protein: CASSDHSSAPPIAKNIQYF. The DNA of the CDR3 is TGTGCCAGCAGTGACCACAGTTCGGCTCCACCAATAGCCAAAAACATTCAGTACTTC.

This clone appeared a few times. The genes are TRBV14 and TRBJ2-7, with TRBD2 identical over 7 bases. Germline V gene data show CDR1 as SGHDN and CDR2 as FVKESK. This CDR3 has 13 residues. V dropped 4 bases and J dropped 7; count of bases not matched to a gene: 7. The CDR3 nucleotides read TGTGCCAGCAGCCTTTTGCGGGGGAGTGAGCAGTACTTC. Amino acid sequence: CASSLLRGSEQYF.

This clone was recorded only once. The rearrangement links TRBV30 to TRBJ2-7, with D unresolved. CDR3 size: 14 residues. CDR1 is GTSNPN, CDR2 SVGIG, per germline (reference sequence). Trimming took 4 bases from V and 1 from J, leaving 14 bases between them. CDR3 residues: CAWTPVPVSYEQYF. The CDR3 region has the DNA TGTGCCTGGACCCCCGTCCCTGTTTCCTACGAGCAGTACTTC.

The genes are TRBV21-1 and TRBJ1-2. TRBV21-1 corresponds to a pseudogene. This CDR3 is 13 amino acids long. The CDR3 is CASSKDGNYGYTF. Here the CDR3 DNA reads TGTGCCAGCAGCAAAGACGGGAACTATGGCTACACCTTC.

DNA for the CDR3: TGTGCCAGCAGCTTGACTAGCGGTTTGGGGGACAATGAGCAGTTCTTC. Translation gives CASSLTSGLGDNEQFF. This chain joins TRBV7-6 and TRBJ2-1; 9 nucleotides match TRBD2. The V and J ends lost 3 bases and 5 bases, in that order; junction bases with no gene match: 8. The CDR3 runs 16 residues. The V gene's germline CDR1 is SGHVS and CDR2 FNYEAQ.

This chain uses TRBV5-8 with TRBJ2-7; 9 positions agree with TRBD1. CDR1 and CDR2 from the germline V gene are SGHTS and YDEGEE. This CDR3 is built from 13 residues. The ends lost 5 bases at V and 5 bases at J; junction bases unmatched: 5. As DNA, the CDR3 is TGTGCCAGCAGAAGGGACAGGGAAGACGAGCAGTACTTC. Its protein product is CASRRDREDEQYF.

The rearrangement uses TRBV5-6 and TRBJ2-3, with D perhaps TRBD1 (6 bases). Per the germline V gene, CDR1 is SGHDT and CDR2 is YYEEEE. This CDR3 contains 18 residues. V gave up 4 bases and J gave up 3 bases, with 24 bases separating them. The CDR3 here is CASSHITGKSRGTDTQYF. CDR3 nucleotide sequence: TGTGCCAGCAGCCATATCACAGGGAAGTCCAGGGGTACAGATACGCAGTATTTT.

This rearrangement joins TRBV19 to TRBJ1-1, with 9 bases matching TRBD1. V was pared by 7 bases and J by 4 bases, with 7 bases of the junction left unmatched. CDR1 is LNHDA, CDR2 SQIVND, per germline (reference sequence). This CDR3 has 14 amino acids. The CDR3 nucleotides are TGTGCCAGTATAAAACAGGGGGCGAGCACTGAAGCTTTCTTT. As protein: CASIKQGASTEAFF.

The chain is built from TRBV7-9 and TRBJ1-4; 9 bases align to TRBD1. V lost 7 bases and J lost 6; bases outside the gene matches: 6. This CDR3 is 14 amino acids long. Germline V CDR1 and CDR2: SEHNR, FQNEAQ (reference sequence). The CDR3 region is CASTPGQGHEKLFF. The CDR3 bases are TGTGCCAGCACTCCGGGACAGGGCCATGAAAAACTGTTTTTT.

V gene TRBV6-5 combines with J gene TRBJ2-5; a weak D match, TRBD1 (6 bases). Germline assignment: CDR1 MNHEY and CDR2 SVGAGI. The CDR3 spans 14 residues. Trimming pared 7 bases from V and 0 bases from J, leaving 12 bases between. Here the CDR3 DNA reads TGTGCCAGCACCACGAGGGGGAACCAAGAGACCCAGTACTTC. Protein product: CASTTRGNQETQYF.

The chain employs TRBV18 and TRBJ1-2, with D possibly matching TRBD1 (6 bases). The CDR3 loop spans 15 amino acids. With 0 bases removed from V and 4 bases from J, the gap between germline ends came to 12 bases. The germline gives CDR1 KGHSH, CDR2 LQKENI. CDR3 DNA: TGTGCCAGCTCACCACCGGACAGCCCCTCCTATGGCTACACCTTC. Protein: CASSPPDSPSYGYTF.

The chain links TRBV28 to TRBJ1-2; tentatively, D is TRBD1 (6 bases). The CDR3 length is 13 residues. In germline, CDR1 is MDHEN, CDR2 SYDVKM. The ends were cut back, 6 bases at V and 4 bases at J, with 12 bases in the middle. CDR3 coding DNA: TGTGCCAGCAGCCCCGGGACAAGCTATGGCTACACCTTC. It codes for CASSPGTSYGYTF.

The chain carries TRBV6-1 and TRBJ1-5; no definite D call. The CDR3 runs to 15 residues. The germline gives CDR1 MNHNS, CDR2 SASEGT. The ends were cut back, 1 base at V and 0 bases at J, with 7 bases in the middle. The CDR3 sequence: CASSEGRYSNQPQHF. The DNA for the CDR3 is TGTGCCAGCAGTGAAGGCAGGTATAGCAATCAGCCCCAGCATTTT.

The sample holds one count of this clone. This chain links TRBV25-1 with TRBJ2-5; perhaps TRBD2 as D (7 bases). The CDR3 has 18 residues. V lost 1 base, J lost 1 base, and 19 bases lay in between. Looked up from germline, CDR1 is MGHDK and CDR2 is SYGVNS. CDR3 bases: TGTGCCAGCAGTGAATGGGCTGGAGGGGGGGGGACCCAAGAGACCCAGTACTTC. Translating it yields CASSEWAGGGGTQETQYF.

The chain links TRBV13 to TRBJ2-3; the match to TRBD2 covers 7 bases. With 2 bases clipped from V and 3 bases from J, the junction kept 8 bases outside the gene matches. This CDR3 is 16 amino acids long. Looked up from germline, CDR1 is PRHDT and CDR2 is FYEKMQ (reference sequence). The CDR3 bases are TGTGCCAGCAGCTTACGGGCTAGCGGATATACAGATACGCAGTATTTT. This codes for CASSLRASGYTDTQYF.

The V and J genes are TRBV27 and TRBJ1-2, with D perhaps matching TRBD1 (5 bases). V lost 6 bases to trimming and J lost 3 bases, with 11 bases between them. CDR3 length: 13 residues. Germline CDR1 and CDR2: MNHEY and SMNVEV (reference sequence). DNA of the CDR3: TGTGCCAGCAGCCAGACAGAGCACTATGGCTACACCTTC. Translation gives CASSQTEHYGYTF.